This T cell receptor beta chain was sequenced in a study of human T cells and chemical hapten exposure. Turning to the study itself: Weekly diphenylcyclopropenone doses were given to patients' scalps across the roughly 24-week study. Recorded diagnoses among the mostly female patients were alopecia areata, totalis or universalis. TCR yields differed between samples (mainly from small differences in pooled library volume). Once 0.01% DPC had been applied to the upper back by patch test, readings were taken at 6 days.

From the RACE reads, TCRdb called clonotypes with MiXCR, one entry per CDR3 protein. This table holds 35,000 to 50,000 distinct CDR3 sequences, more than 9% found once. Indicated time point: patch test 2, 6 weeks after DPC sensitization. Treatment meaning: therapeutic diphenylcyclopropenone sensitization with weekly scalp DPC. The study extracted total RNA from unfractionated whole blood. CDR1 and CDR2 from the germline V gene are MDHEN and SYDVKM. This CDR3 has 14 amino acids. The V gene lost 6 bases and the J gene lost 7 bases, with 16 bases spanning the gap. The source is a woman aged 30 to 39 with alopecia areata. Some clones in this sample may be carry-over from other donors' samples. Sequences were derived from whole blood, sampled in connection with sensitization to the hapten diphenylcyclopropenone (DPC). The V and J genes are TRBV28 and TRBJ2-1, with a weak D call TRBD2 (6 bases). CDR3 in DNA: TGTGCCAGCAGGAACGGGGGTACGAGGAATGAGCAGTTCTTC. Translated: CASRNGGTRNEQFF.